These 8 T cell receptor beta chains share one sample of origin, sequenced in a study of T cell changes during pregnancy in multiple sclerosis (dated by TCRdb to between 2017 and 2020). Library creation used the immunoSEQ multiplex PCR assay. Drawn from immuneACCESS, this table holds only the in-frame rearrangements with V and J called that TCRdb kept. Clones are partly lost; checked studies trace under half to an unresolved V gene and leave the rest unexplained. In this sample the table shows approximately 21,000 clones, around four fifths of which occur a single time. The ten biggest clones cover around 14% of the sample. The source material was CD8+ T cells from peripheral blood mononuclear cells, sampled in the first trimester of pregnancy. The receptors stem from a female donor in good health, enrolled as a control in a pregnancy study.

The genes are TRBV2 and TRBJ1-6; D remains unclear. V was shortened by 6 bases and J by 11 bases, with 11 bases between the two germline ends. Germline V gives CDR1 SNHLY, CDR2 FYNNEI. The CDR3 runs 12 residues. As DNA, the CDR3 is TGTGCCAGCAGGGGGAGGAACGCACCCCTCCACTTT. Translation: CASRGRNAPLHF. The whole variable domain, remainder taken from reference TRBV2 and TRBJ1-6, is EPEVTQTPSHQVTQMGQEVILRCVPISNHLYFYWYRQILGQKVEFLVSFYNNEISEKSEIFDDQFSVERPDGSNFTLKIRSTKLEDSAMYFCASRGRNAPLHFGNGTRLTVT.

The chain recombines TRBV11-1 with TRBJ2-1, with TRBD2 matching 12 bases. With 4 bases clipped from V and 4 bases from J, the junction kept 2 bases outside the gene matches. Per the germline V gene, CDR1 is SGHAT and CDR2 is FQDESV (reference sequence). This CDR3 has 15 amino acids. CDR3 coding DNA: TGTGCCAGCAGCTACGGGACTAGCGGGTACAATGAGCAGTTCTTC. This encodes CASSYGTSGYNEQFF.

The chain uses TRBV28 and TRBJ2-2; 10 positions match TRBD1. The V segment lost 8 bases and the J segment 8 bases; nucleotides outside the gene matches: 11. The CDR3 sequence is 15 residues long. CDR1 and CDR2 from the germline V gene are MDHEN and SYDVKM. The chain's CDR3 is CASHRGTGVSGELFF. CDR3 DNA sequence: TGTGCCAGCCACCGGGGGACAGGGGTGTCGGGGGAGCTGTTTTTT.

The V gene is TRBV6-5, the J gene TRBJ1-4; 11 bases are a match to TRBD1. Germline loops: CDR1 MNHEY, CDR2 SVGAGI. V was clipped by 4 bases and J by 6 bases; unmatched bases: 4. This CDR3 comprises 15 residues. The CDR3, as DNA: TGTGCCAGCAGTTTAGGGACAGGGGGGCATGAAAAACTGTTTTTT. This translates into CASSLGTGGHEKLFF.

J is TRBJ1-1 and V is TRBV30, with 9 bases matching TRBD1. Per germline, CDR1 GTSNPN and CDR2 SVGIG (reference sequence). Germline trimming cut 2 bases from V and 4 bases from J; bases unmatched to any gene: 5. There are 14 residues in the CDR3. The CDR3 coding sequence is TGTGCCTGGAGTACCGGGACAGGGCGCACTGAAGCTTTCTTT. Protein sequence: CAWSTGTGRTEAFF.

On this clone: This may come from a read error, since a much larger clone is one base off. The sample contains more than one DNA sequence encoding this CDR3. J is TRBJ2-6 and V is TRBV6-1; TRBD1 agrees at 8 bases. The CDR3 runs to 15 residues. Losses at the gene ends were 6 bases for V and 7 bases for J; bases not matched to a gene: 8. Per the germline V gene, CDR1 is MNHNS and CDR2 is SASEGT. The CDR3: CASSEQGDGANVLTF. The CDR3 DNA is TGTGCCAGCAGCGAACAGGGGGATGGAGCCAACGTCCTGACTTTC.

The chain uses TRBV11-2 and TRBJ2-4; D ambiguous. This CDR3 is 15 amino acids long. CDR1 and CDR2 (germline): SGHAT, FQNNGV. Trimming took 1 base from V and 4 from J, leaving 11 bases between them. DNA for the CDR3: TGTGCCAGCAGCTTAGGCCCACGGGTAAAAAACATTCAGTACTTC. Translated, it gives CASSLGPRVKNIQYF.

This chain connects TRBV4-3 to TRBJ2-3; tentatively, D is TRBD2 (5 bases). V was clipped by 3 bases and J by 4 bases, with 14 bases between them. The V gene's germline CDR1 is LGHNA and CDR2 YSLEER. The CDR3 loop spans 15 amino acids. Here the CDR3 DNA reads TGCGCCAGCAGCCAGTCGGTCGGGGATCCAGATACGCAGTATTTT. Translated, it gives CASSQSVGDPDTQYF.